This T cell receptor (beta chain) was captured by sequencing in a study of blood T cell repertoires in COVID-19. CDR3 length: 14 residues. Germline V CDR1 and CDR2: SEHNR, FQNEAQ (reference sequence). With 5 bases removed from V and 3 bases from J, the gap between germline ends came to 13 bases. Libraries were prepared by immunoSEQ multiplex PCR; TCRdb keeps only in-frame clonotypes and omits some of them. The sample has 150,000 to 180,000 clones, around 90% seen once. Source material: peripheral blood. The clonotype was recovered from a man aged 50-59 years with acute or convalescent COVID-19. The chain has TRBV7-9 and TRBJ2-5; TRBD2 might be the D (5 bases). The chain's CDR3 is CASSPGGHEETQYF. The CDR3 coding sequence is TGTGCCAGCAGCCCCGGAGGCCACGAAGAGACCCAGTACTTC. Together with reference TRBV7-9 and TRBJ2-5, the CDR3 gives the full variable domain: DTGVSQNPRHKITKRGQNVTFRCDPISEHNRLYWYRQTLGQGPEFLTYFQNEAQLEKSRLLSDRFSAERPKGSFSTLEIQRTEQGDSAMYLCASSPGGHEETQYFGPGTRLLVL.